The 8 T cell receptor beta chains given below trace back to one sample, sequenced in a study of T cell changes during pregnancy in multiple sclerosis. Sequenced by immunoSEQ multiplex PCR; TCRdb stores in-frame clones only, minus some. In the table there are 60,000 to 80,000 clones, 75% to 90% of which are singletons. The sample here was peripheral blood, taken before pregnancy. Every receptor here comes from a female donor with multiple sclerosis, enrolled in a pregnancy study.

The genes are TRBV5-1 and TRBJ2-6; 8 bases line up with TRBD1. Germline CDR1 reads SGHRS; CDR2 reads YFSETQ. Trimming removed 7 bases from V and 2 bases from J; junction bases left unmatched: 2. This CDR3 spans 14 amino acids. The CDR3: CASQQGAGANVLTF. CDR3 in DNA: TGCGCCAGCCAACAGGGGGCTGGGGCCAACGTCCTGACTTTC.

V usage is TRBV25-1 and J usage is TRBJ1-5, with D possibly being TRBD1 (6 bases). V lost 3 bases to trimming and J lost 7 bases, with 13 bases between them. The CDR3 sequence is 14 residues long. CDR1 and CDR2 (germline): MGHDK, SYGVNS. CDR3 protein: CASSEDRLSQPQHF. The DNA for the CDR3 is TGTGCCAGCAGTGAGGACAGACTTAGCCAGCCCCAGCATTTT.

The table lists this clone with a count of one. The J gene is TRBJ1-3, the V gene TRBV2, with D unclear. The V end was cut by 2 bases, the J end by 1 base, with 9 bases between. Per the germline V gene, CDR1 is SNHLY and CDR2 is FYNNEI. The CDR3 is 15 amino acids. The DNA of the CDR3 is TGTGCCAGCAGTGAAAGACCGGGGTCTGGAAACACCATATATTTT. It is translated as CASSERPGSGNTIYF. Full variable domain (rest looked up from reference TRBV2 and TRBJ1-3): EPEVTQTPSHQVTQMGQEVILRCVPISNHLYFYWYRQILGQKVEFLVSFYNNEISEKSEIFDDQFSVERPDGSNFTLKIRSTKLEDSAMYFCASSERPGSGNTIYFGEGSWLTVV.

The chain links TRBV7-2 to TRBJ2-5; 8 nucleotides align to TRBD1. This CDR3 is 15 amino acids long. V lost 4 bases to trimming and J lost 4 bases; unmatched junction nucleotides: 8. Germline CDR1 SGHTA, CDR2 FQGNSA. For the CDR3, the DNA is TGTGCCAGCAGCTCACCCCAGGGGGCCGGAGAGACCCAGTACTTC. The encoded protein is CASSSPQGAGETQYF.

The rearrangement links TRBV5-1 to TRBJ2-3; 9 bases match TRBD2. V was clipped by 7 bases and J by 1 base; unmatched bases: 10. Per the germline V gene, CDR1 is SGHRS and CDR2 is YFSETQ. The CDR3 runs 16 residues. The CDR3 loop reads CASSPPAGGGTDTQYF. CDR3 coding DNA: TGCGCCAGCTCGCCTCCAGCGGGAGGTGGCACAGATACGCAGTATTTT.

The rearrangement uses TRBV2 and TRBJ2-1; 11 nucleotides line up with TRBD2. V was clipped by 1 base and J by 7 bases; unmatched bases: 9. The CDR3 runs 17 residues. Germline values: CDR1 SNHLY, CDR2 FYNNEI. DNA for the CDR3: TGTGCCAGCAGTGAAGTGTTAGCGGGAGGGCCAGGTAATGAGCAGTTCTTC. This encodes CASSEVLAGGPGNEQFF.

The DNA of the CDR3 is TGTGCCAGCAGCTTAACGGTAAACCCTACCTACGAGCAGTACTTC. This sequence encodes CASSLTVNPTYEQYF. This chain joins TRBV5-8 and TRBJ2-7; D remains unclear. The germline V gene has CDR1 SGHTS and CDR2 YDEGEE. The germline V and J ends were trimmed by 2 bases and 2 bases, with 14 bases remaining between them. This CDR3 contains 15 residues.

In this sample, this clone turned up a few times. This rearrangement joins TRBV4-1 to TRBJ2-1, with 8 bases lining up with TRBD1. Trimming took 6 bases from V and 8 from J; bases not matched to a gene: 15. Germline lookup yields CDR1 MGHRA and CDR2 YSYEKL. The CDR3 sequence is 16 residues long. In DNA form, the CDR3 reads TGCGCCAGCAGGGAGGGGTGGACAGGGCAAGATGATGAGCAGTTCTTC. Translating it yields CASREGWTGQDDEQFF.